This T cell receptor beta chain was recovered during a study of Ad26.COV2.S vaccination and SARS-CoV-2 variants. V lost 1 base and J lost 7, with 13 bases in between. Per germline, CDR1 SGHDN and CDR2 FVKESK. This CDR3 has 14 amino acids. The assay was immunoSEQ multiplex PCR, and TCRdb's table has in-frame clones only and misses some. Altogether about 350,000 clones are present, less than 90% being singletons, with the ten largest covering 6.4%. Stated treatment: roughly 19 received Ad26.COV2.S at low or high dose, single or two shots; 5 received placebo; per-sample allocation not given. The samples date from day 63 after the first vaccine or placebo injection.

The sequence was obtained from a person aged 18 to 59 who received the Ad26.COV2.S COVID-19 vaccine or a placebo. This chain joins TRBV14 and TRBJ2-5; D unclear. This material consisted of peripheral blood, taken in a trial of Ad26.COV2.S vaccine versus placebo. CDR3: CASSQVYGPRTQYF. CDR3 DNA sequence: TGTGCCAGCAGCCAAGTTTACGGACCCCGGACCCAGTACTTC.